A selection of T cell receptor beta chains follows, all from one sample in a study of blood T cell repertoires in COVID-19. Clones were sequenced by immunoSEQ multiplex PCR, and TCRdb holds only the in-frame ones, with some missing. Among hundreds of thousands of clones listed, about 91% were seen once. Material: peripheral blood. The source is a man aged 18 to 35 with COVID-19, enrolled during active disease. CDR3s include the opening cysteine and the closing phenylalanine or tryptophan. D genes are given only for firm matches. The size field is filled for only some rows; it gives once, few, many or a size class.

v_gene	abundance	len	d_gene	j_gene	CDR3aa	CDR3nt
TRBV7-2	NA	15	NA	TRBJ2-3	CVSSPDRHTTDTQYF	TGTGTCAGCAGCCCCGACAGACACACCACAGATACGCAGTATTTT
TRBV6-5	NA	13	NA	TRBJ1-1	CASSTSSLGEAFF	TGTGCCAGCAGCACTTCTAGTCTCGGAGAAGCTTTCTTT
TRBV18	once	14	TRBD1	TRBJ2-3	CASGGQGLTDTQYF	TGTGCCAGCGGGGGACAGGGACTCACAGATACGCAGTATTTT
TRBV21-1	NA	16	NA	TRBJ1-6	CASQLGERTDNSPLHF	TGTGCCAGTCAACTTGGGGAGAGAACCGATAATTCACCCCTCCACTTT
TRBV10-2	NA	16	NA	TRBJ2-6	CASSDPGPGVANVLTF	TGCGCCAGCAGTGATCCTGGCCCAGGGGTAGCCAACGTCCTGACTTTC
TRBV7-9	once	14	NA	TRBJ2-7	CASSLPERAYEQYF	TGTGCCAGCAGCTTGCCCGAGCGGGCCTACGAGCAGTACTTC
TRBV12-3/TRBV12-4	NA	13	NA	TRBJ2-7	CASTPDRGYEQYF	TGTGCCAGCACCCCGGACAGAGGCTACGAGCAGTACTTC
TRBV2	NA	12	NA	TRBJ2-1	CASSEVENEQFF	TGTGCCAGCAGTGAGGTAGAGAATGAGCAGTTCTTC
TRBV11-2	once	16	TRBD1	TRBJ2-1	CASSLEWTGYYNEQFF	TGTGCCAGCAGCTTAGAGTGGACAGGGTACTACAATGAGCAGTTCTTC
TRBV2	few	16	TRBD1	TRBJ1-5	CASSLGQAGANQPQHF	TGTGCCAGCAGTCTAGGACAGGCTGGGGCCAATCAGCCCCAGCATTTT
TRBV7-6	NA	15	TRBD1	TRBJ2-5	CASSGQEIYQETQYF	TGTGCCAGCAGCGGACAGGAGATTTATCAAGAGACCCAGTACTTC
TRBV18	NA	14	TRBD1	TRBJ2-1	CASSPGQGRHEQFF	TGTGCCAGCTCACCGGGACAGGGTCGTCATGAGCAGTTCTTC
TRBV4-2	NA	14	NA	TRBJ1-2	CASSQEQVSAGYTF	TGTGCCAGCAGCCAAGAGCAGGTCTCGGCTGGCTACACCTTC
TRBV6-5	NA	13	NA	TRBJ2-7	CATDYREGYEQYF	TGTGCCACTGACTACAGGGAAGGCTACGAGCAGTACTTC
TRBV7-6	NA	12	NA	TRBJ1-6	CASSTGYSPLHF	TGTGCCAGCAGCACGGGTTACTCACCCCTCCACTTT
TRBV20-1	NA	15	TRBD2	TRBJ2-7	CSASIGSGASYEQYF	TGCAGTGCTAGTATAGGTAGCGGGGCTTCCTACGAGCAGTACTTC
TRBV15	NA	16	TRBD2	TRBJ2-7	CATSRILAGGLYEQYF	TGTGCCACCAGCAGAATCCTAGCGGGGGGGCTCTACGAGCAGTACTTC
TRBV6-5	NA	13	TRBD1	TRBJ2-7	CAVRQGRSYEQYF	TGTGCCGTACGACAGGGTAGGTCCTACGAGCAGTACTTC
TRBV5-1	NA	14	TRBD1	TRBJ2-7	CASSPQGAKNEQYF	TGCGCCAGCAGCCCGCAGGGGGCGAAGAACGAGCAGTACTTC
TRBV11-3	NA	14	TRBD2	TRBJ2-7	CASSLDGTSYEQYF	TGTGCCAGCAGCTTAGACGGGACTAGCTACGAGCAGTACTTC
TRBV7-9	NA	14	NA	TRBJ1-5	CASSFGGQNQPQHF	TGTGCCAGCAGCTTTGGGGGACAAAATCAGCCCCAGCATTTT
TRBV10-3	NA	16	TRBD2	TRBJ2-7	CAISDGLAGGSYEQYF	TGTGCCATCAGTGATGGTCTAGCGGGAGGTTCCTACGAGCAGTACTTC
TRBV19	NA	13	NA	TRBJ2-7	CASSMSSAYEQYF	TGTGCCAGTAGTATGAGTAGTGCCTACGAGCAGTACTTC
TRBV7-8	NA	13	TRBD2	TRBJ2-7	CASSSEREGEQYF	TGTGCCAGCAGCTCCGAGAGGGAGGGCGAGCAGTACTTC
TRBV4-1	NA	14	TRBD1	TRBJ2-5	CASSRDRGLETQYF	TGCGCCAGCAGCCGGGACAGGGGGCTAGAGACCCAGTACTTC
TRBV18	NA	15	TRBD1	TRBJ1-2	CASSLGQGSDYGYTF	TGTGCCAGCTCACTTGGACAGGGATCGGACTACGGCTACACCTTC
TRBV2	once	15	NA	TRBJ2-4	CASSEEAAPKNIQYF	TGTGCCAGCAGTGAAGAGGCGGCTCCCAAAAACATTCAGTACTTC
TRBV19	NA	15	NA	TRBJ1-2	CASSIALSGGEGYTF	TGTGCCAGTAGTATAGCGTTAAGCGGGGGTGAAGGCTACACCTTC
TRBV7-9	NA	14	NA	TRBJ2-5	CASSLAGAGETQYF	TGTGCCAGCAGCTTAGCGGGAGCCGGGGAGACCCAGTACTTC
TRBV5-5	NA	14	NA	TRBJ1-1	CASSLAELNTEAFF	TGTGCCAGCAGCTTGGCGGAGCTTAACACTGAAGCTTTCTTT
TRBV7-8	NA	15	NA	TRBJ2-7	CASSLGGLRGYEQYF	TGTGCCAGCAGCTTAGGCGGCCTCCGTGGTTACGAGCAGTACTTC
TRBV5-1	NA	15	TRBD2	TRBJ2-5	CASSFSSGGQETQYF	TGCGCCAGCAGCTTTAGTTCGGGGGGACAAGAGACCCAGTACTTC
TRBV10-2	few	11	NA	TRBJ1-3	CATSSGNTIYF	TGCGCCACCAGTTCGGGAAACACCATATATTTT
TRBV5-1	NA	14	TRBD2	TRBJ2-1	CASSGGVQVNEQFF	TGCGCCAGCAGCGGGGGGGTCCAGGTTAATGAGCAGTTCTTC
TRBV5-1	NA	17	NA	TRBJ2-7	CASSPGGQGHRSYEQYF	TGCGCCAGCAGCCCGGGTGGGCAGGGACACCGGTCCTACGAGCAGTACTTC
TRBV5-6	NA	13	NA	TRBJ2-7	CASSLQGFHEQYF	TGTGCCAGCAGCCTCCAGGGGTTCCACGAGCAGTACTTC
TRBV15	NA	13	NA	TRBJ2-1	CATSSQPPDEQFF	TGTGCCACCAGCAGTCAACCTCCGGATGAGCAGTTCTTC
TRBV10-3	NA	13	NA	TRBJ2-7	CAIAGASSYEQYF	TGTGCCATCGCGGGGGCAAGCTCCTACGAGCAGTACTTC
TRBV12-3/TRBV12-4	NA	12	NA	TRBJ2-3	CASSLELNTAYF	TGTGCCAGCAGTTTAGAGCTGAATACTGCGTATTTT
TRBV5-1	NA	15	TRBD1	TRBJ1-2	CASRDRGRIHYGYTF	TGCGCCAGTAGAGACAGGGGGCGGATTCACTATGGCTACACCTTC
TRBV5-1	once	15	TRBD2	TRBJ2-7	CASSWGGAGVREQYF	TGCGCCAGCAGTTGGGGAGGAGCGGGAGTACGTGAGCAGTACTTC
TRBV5-5	NA	15	NA	TRBJ2-1	CASSFGGGTYNEQFF	TGTGCCAGCAGCTTTGGGGGGGGCACGTACAATGAGCAGTTCTTC
TRBV4-1	NA	15	NA	TRBJ2-3	CASKLAETSTDTQYF	TGCGCCAGCAAACTTGCGGAGACTAGCACAGATACGCAGTATTTT
TRBV19	NA	13	TRBD1	TRBJ1-1	CASNRGQNTEAFF	TGTGCCAGCAACAGGGGGCAGAACACTGAAGCTTTCTTT
TRBV4-1	NA	13	NA	TRBJ1-1	CASSQYGGTEAFF	TGCGCCAGCAGCCAATACGGAGGAACTGAAGCTTTCTTT
TRBV27	NA	14	TRBD1	TRBJ1-1	CASRLTGGSTEAFF	TGTGCCAGCAGGCTGACAGGGGGGAGCACTGAAGCTTTCTTT
TRBV5-4	once	17	TRBD2	TRBJ2-5	CASSLGAGTSAQETQYF	TGTGCCAGCAGCTTGGGGGCCGGGACTAGCGCCCAAGAGACCCAGTACTTC
TRBV7-9	NA	16	TRBD1	TRBJ2-7	CASSPRTGQGFDEQYF	TGTGCCAGCAGCCCCCGGACGGGACAGGGCTTCGACGAGCAGTACTTC